Listed below are T cell receptor beta chains from one sample, sequenced in a study of regulatory T cells in long-lasting Graves disease. TCRdb re-called the multiplex PCR reads with MiXCR, one entry per CDR3 protein. In the table there are 200,000 to 250,000 distinct CDR3 sequences, 20% to 25% of which are singletons. The sample here was peripheral blood mononuclear cells (PBMCs), taken at new diagnosis, from a patient treated with antithyroid drugs. The receptors shown here come from a female donor with Graves disease. Each CDR3 is given with its conserved first and last residue. Fields, in order: clone size, J gene, D gene, V gene, CDR3 DNA, CDR3 protein. A D gene is named only where the DNA matches it firmly. Clone sizes are given selectively: once, few, many, or a class where the clone is expanded.

clone size: few
J gene: TRBJ1-4
D gene: TRBD1
V gene: TRBV20-1
CDR3 DNA: TGCAGTCCGAGCCCGGGACAGGGGAAGGAAAAACTGTTTTTT
CDR3 protein: CSPSPGQGKEKLFF

clone size: few
J gene: TRBJ2-5
D gene: TRBD2
V gene: TRBV19
CDR3 DNA: TGTGCCACATCTCGACTAGCGGGTAAAGAGACCCAGTACTTC
CDR3 protein: CATSRLAGKETQYF

clone size: NA
J gene: TRBJ1-5
D gene: TRBD1
V gene: TRBV6-9
CDR3 DNA: TGTGCCAGCAGTTACTCTCGGGACAGGGGGATAAAAGATCAGCCCCAGCATTTT
CDR3 protein: CASSYSRDRGIKDQPQHF

clone size: NA
J gene: TRBJ2-7
D gene: NA
V gene: TRBV12-3/TRBV12-4
CDR3 DNA: TGTGCCAGCAGTTTGGGGAGGGGGGGGTACGAGCAGTACTTC
CDR3 protein: CASSLGRGGYEQYF

clone size: many
J gene: TRBJ2-7
D gene: TRBD2
V gene: TRBV5-1
CDR3 DNA: TGCGCCAGCAGCAAGGGACTAGCGGGGGGGCCGGGCGACGAGCAGTACTTC
CDR3 protein: CASSKGLAGGPGDEQYF

clone size: NA
J gene: TRBJ1-1
D gene: TRBD1
V gene: TRBV4-3
CDR3 DNA: TGCGCCAGCAGCCAACAACAGGGGAGGAACACTGAAGCTTTCTTT
CDR3 protein: CASSQQQGRNTEAFF

clone size: many
J gene: TRBJ2-5
D gene: TRBD1
V gene: TRBV5-8
CDR3 DNA: TGTGCCAGCAGCTCCTGGACGGGTGGGACAGAAGAGACCCAGTACTTC
CDR3 protein: CASSSWTGGTEETQYF

clone size: few
J gene: TRBJ1-6
D gene: NA
V gene: TRBV4-2
CDR3 DNA: TGTGCCAGCAGCCAAGAACGGGCGTCACCCCTCCACTTT
CDR3 protein: CASSQERASPLHF

clone size: many
J gene: TRBJ2-3
D gene: NA
V gene: TRBV5-1
CDR3 DNA: TGCGCCAGCAGCGGACGCTCGGGACACCCCCCAGATACGCAGTATTTT
CDR3 protein: CASSGRSGHPPDTQYF

clone size: many
J gene: TRBJ1-3
D gene: NA
V gene: TRBV28
CDR3 DNA: TGTGCCAGCAGTAGTTGGTTGGGGACGATCTCTGGAAACACCATATATTTT
CDR3 protein: CASSSWLGTISGNTIYF

clone size: many
J gene: TRBJ2-3
D gene: NA
V gene: TRBV4-1
CDR3 DNA: TGCGCCAGCAGCCAAGTGGAGTCTCTGGGGATTAGCACAGATACGCAGTATTTT
CDR3 protein: CASSQVESLGISTDTQYF

clone size: NA
J gene: TRBJ2-7
D gene: NA
V gene: TRBV2
CDR3 DNA: TGTGCCAGCAGTCCTGACTTTGGACAGCGAGTCTACGAGCAGTACTTC
CDR3 protein: CASSPDFGQRVYEQYF

clone size: many
J gene: TRBJ2-1
D gene: TRBD2
V gene: TRBV7-2
CDR3 DNA: TGTGCCAGCAGCCCGACCGGGAGGGTTCATGAGCAGTTCTTC
CDR3 protein: CASSPTGRVHEQFF

clone size: NA
J gene: TRBJ1-2
D gene: TRBD1
V gene: TRBV12-3/TRBV12-4
CDR3 DNA: TGTGCCAGCAGTTTAAGGGCAGGGGGGTATGGCTACACCTTC
CDR3 protein: CASSLRAGGYGYTF

clone size: many
J gene: TRBJ2-7
D gene: TRBD1
V gene: TRBV6-1
CDR3 DNA: TGTGCCAGCAGTGATTATGACGGGACAGCCTCCTACGAGCAGTACTTC
CDR3 protein: CASSDYDGTASYEQYF

clone size: many
J gene: TRBJ1-1
D gene: NA
V gene: TRBV12-3/TRBV12-4
CDR3 DNA: TGTGCCAGCAGTTTAGCTCCCGGGGGGGTTACTGAAGCTTTCTTT
CDR3 protein: CASSLAPGGVTEAFF

clone size: many
J gene: TRBJ2-3
D gene: NA
V gene: TRBV7-2
CDR3 DNA: TGTGCCAGCAGCTTTTTCTGGTCCAGCACAGATACGCAGTATTTT
CDR3 protein: CASSFFWSSTDTQYF

clone size: many
J gene: TRBJ1-2
D gene: NA
V gene: TRBV2
CDR3 DNA: TGTGCCAGCAGTGCGGAGTATGGCTACACCTTC
CDR3 protein: CASSAEYGYTF

clone size: many
J gene: TRBJ1-2
D gene: NA
V gene: TRBV12-5
CDR3 DNA: TGTGCTAGTGCCCCGGACAGAAACTATGGCTACACCTTC
CDR3 protein: CASAPDRNYGYTF

clone size: few
J gene: TRBJ2-1
D gene: TRBD2
V gene: TRBV19
CDR3 DNA: TGTGCCAGTAGGGGGACTAGCCGAGCACCTGCCTACAATGAGCAGTTCTTC
CDR3 protein: CASRGTSRAPAYNEQFF

clone size: NA
J gene: TRBJ2-2
D gene: TRBD1
V gene: TRBV5-1
CDR3 DNA: TGCGCCAGCAGCCAGACAGGGCACACCGGGGAGCTGTTTTTT
CDR3 protein: CASSQTGHTGELFF

clone size: many
J gene: TRBJ2-2
D gene: NA
V gene: TRBV3-1
CDR3 DNA: TGTGCCAGCAGCCAAGTCGGTTCCGGGGAGCTGTTTTTT
CDR3 protein: CASSQVGSGELFF

clone size: NA
J gene: TRBJ2-5
D gene: TRBD2
V gene: TRBV28
CDR3 DNA: TGTGCCAGCAGTGCCCCGGGACTAGCGGGGGTCCAAGAGACCCAGTACTTC
CDR3 protein: CASSAPGLAGVQETQYF

clone size: few
J gene: TRBJ1-5
D gene: NA
V gene: TRBV20-1
CDR3 DNA: TGCAGTGCCCAAATAGACAGCTTAAATCAGCCCCAGCATTTT
CDR3 protein: CSAQIDSLNQPQHF

clone size: NA
J gene: TRBJ2-3
D gene: TRBD2
V gene: TRBV2
CDR3 DNA: TGTGCCAGCAGAGCGGGACTAGCGGGAGTAGATACGCAGTATTTT
CDR3 protein: CASRAGLAGVDTQYF

clone size: many
J gene: TRBJ2-5
D gene: NA
V gene: TRBV12-3/TRBV12-4
CDR3 DNA: TGTGCCAGCAGTACCGGGACTCCGGAGACCCAGTACTTC
CDR3 protein: CASSTGTPETQYF

clone size: many
J gene: TRBJ1-3
D gene: NA
V gene: TRBV7-2
CDR3 DNA: TGTGCCAGCAGCTTAGCGGCGGGGACGAGCTCTGGAAACACCATATATTTT
CDR3 protein: CASSLAAGTSSGNTIYF

clone size: NA
J gene: TRBJ2-6
D gene: TRBD1
V gene: TRBV7-8
CDR3 DNA: TGTGCCAGCAGCCCTCGCGGGACAGGTGGGGCCAACGTCCTGACTTTC
CDR3 protein: CASSPRGTGGANVLTF

clone size: few
J gene: TRBJ2-7
D gene: NA
V gene: TRBV20-1
CDR3 DNA: TGCAGTGCCCGCGCAGGGGTTCGGGGCGAGCAGTACTTC
CDR3 protein: CSARAGVRGEQYF

clone size: many
J gene: TRBJ1-2
D gene: NA
V gene: TRBV12-3/TRBV12-4
CDR3 DNA: TGTGCCAGCAGTTTAAAGGGCCACGGGGGGGTCTATGGCTACACCTTC
CDR3 protein: CASSLKGHGGVYGYTF

clone size: many
J gene: TRBJ2-3
D gene: NA
V gene: TRBV11-2
CDR3 DNA: TGTGCCAGCAGCTTAGATAGGGGGCTAGGGGGAGGCCCCACAGATACGCAGTATTTT
CDR3 protein: CASSLDRGLGGGPTDTQYF

clone size: many
J gene: TRBJ2-1
D gene: NA
V gene: TRBV11-2
CDR3 DNA: TGTGCCAGCAGCTCCGAGGACAACGCCAATGAGCAGTTCTTC
CDR3 protein: CASSSEDNANEQFF

clone size: NA
J gene: TRBJ2-1
D gene: TRBD1
V gene: TRBV6-2/TRBV6-3
CDR3 DNA: TGTGCCAGCAGTCGCCGGACAGGGACCCACAATGAGCAGTTCTTC
CDR3 protein: CASSRRTGTHNEQFF

clone size: many
J gene: TRBJ1-5
D gene: NA
V gene: TRBV6-2/TRBV6-3
CDR3 DNA: TGTGCCAGCAGGACTGACGGTCATCAGCCCCAGCATTTT
CDR3 protein: CASRTDGHQPQHF

clone size: many
J gene: TRBJ2-4
D gene: NA
V gene: TRBV12-3/TRBV12-4
CDR3 DNA: TGTGCCAGCAGTTTAGCAGGGAAAAACATTCAGTACTTC
CDR3 protein: CASSLAGKNIQYF

clone size: NA
J gene: TRBJ1-1
D gene: NA
V gene: TRBV7-2
CDR3 DNA: TGTGCCAGCAGCCCAGCCGGGAGGGGCAACACTGAAGCTTTCTTT
CDR3 protein: CASSPAGRGNTEAFF

clone size: many
J gene: TRBJ2-7
D gene: NA
V gene: TRBV7-6
CDR3 DNA: TGTGCCAGCAGCTTAGGTCTCGGCTCCTACGAGCAGTACTTC
CDR3 protein: CASSLGLGSYEQYF

clone size: many
J gene: TRBJ2-1
D gene: NA
V gene: TRBV11-2
CDR3 DNA: TGTGCCAGCAGCGCGCCAGGGACCAGGTGGAATGAGCAGTTCTTC
CDR3 protein: CASSAPGTRWNEQFF

clone size: many
J gene: TRBJ1-6
D gene: NA
V gene: TRBV6-1
CDR3 DNA: TGTGCCAGCAGTCGCGCCTTCGTGGATTCACCCCTCCACTTT
CDR3 protein: CASSRAFVDSPLHF

clone size: many
J gene: TRBJ1-1
D gene: NA
V gene: TRBV3-1
CDR3 DNA: TGTGCCAGCAGCCCCAAGCGGGGGGACGCAGCTTTCTTT
CDR3 protein: CASSPKRGDAAFF

clone size: many
J gene: TRBJ2-3
D gene: TRBD2
V gene: TRBV20-1
CDR3 DNA: TGCAGTGCTGTCGGACTAGCGGCGACAGATACGCAGTATTTT
CDR3 protein: CSAVGLAATDTQYF

clone size: NA
J gene: TRBJ2-1
D gene: NA
V gene: TRBV4-1
CDR3 DNA: TGCGCCAGCAGCCCCCTACCCCCTAGCGCATTGGGCAATGAGCAGTTCTTC
CDR3 protein: CASSPLPPSALGNEQFF

clone size: many
J gene: TRBJ2-1
D gene: NA
V gene: TRBV20-1
CDR3 DNA: TGCAGTGCTACGCCGGGCAATGAGCAGTTCTTC
CDR3 protein: CSATPGNEQFF

clone size: many
J gene: TRBJ1-4
D gene: NA
V gene: TRBV12-3/TRBV12-4
CDR3 DNA: TGTGCCAGCAGCTGGAGGGGGGCAACTAATGAAAAACTGTTTTTT
CDR3 protein: CASSWRGATNEKLFF

clone size: few
J gene: TRBJ1-2
D gene: NA
V gene: TRBV14
CDR3 DNA: TGTGCCAGCAGCCAAGAGACGGGGATTGACGGCTGCACCTTC
CDR3 protein: CASSQETGIDGCTF

clone size: many
J gene: TRBJ1-4
D gene: NA
V gene: TRBV28
CDR3 DNA: TGTGCCAGCAGTTTCTCCTTGCCCCGCCAATCAACTAATGAAAAACTGTTTTTT
CDR3 protein: CASSFSLPRQSTNEKLFF

clone size: many
J gene: TRBJ1-1
D gene: NA
V gene: TRBV11-3
CDR3 DNA: TGTGCCAGCAGCCCCCCCACGGGGCTGAACACTGAAGCTTTCTTT
CDR3 protein: CASSPPTGLNTEAFF

clone size: many
J gene: TRBJ2-2
D gene: NA
V gene: TRBV7-9
CDR3 DNA: TGTGCCAGCAGCTTCCAACGGCTAACCGGGGAGCTGTTTTTT
CDR3 protein: CASSFQRLTGELFF

clone size: NA
J gene: TRBJ2-1
D gene: TRBD2
V gene: TRBV3-1
CDR3 DNA: TGTGCCAGCAGCCACCCCGGACTAGCGGGAGGGCCCGGTGTTGGGTTCTTC
CDR3 protein: CASSHPGLAGGPGVGFF

clone size: NA
J gene: TRBJ2-1
D gene: TRBD1
V gene: TRBV7-2
CDR3 DNA: TGTGCCAGCAGCTTAGTCCGGACAGGGGGTAGCAATGAGCAGTTCTTC
CDR3 protein: CASSLVRTGGSNEQFF

clone size: many
J gene: TRBJ1-2
D gene: TRBD1
V gene: TRBV7-3
CDR3 DNA: TGTGCCAGCAGCTCATCCGGGACAGGGGCAGTTGGCTACACCTTC
CDR3 protein: CASSSSGTGAVGYTF

clone size: many
J gene: TRBJ2-7
D gene: TRBD1
V gene: TRBV4-1
CDR3 DNA: TGCGCCAGCAGCCCAACCCGGGACAGGGGGCCAGGAGAGCAGTACTTC
CDR3 protein: CASSPTRDRGPGEQYF

clone size: many
J gene: TRBJ2-7
D gene: TRBD2
V gene: TRBV12-3/TRBV12-4
CDR3 DNA: TGTGCCAGCAGTTTGACTAGCGGGAATCACTACGAGCAGTACTTC
CDR3 protein: CASSLTSGNHYEQYF